Each of the 17 T cell receptor beta chains below was sequenced from the same sample in a study of shared clonotypes between healthy human individuals. CD45RO-negative, CCR7-positively selected cells formed the naive CD8 fraction, excluding terminally differentiated effector memory CD45RA+ cells. Assay: immunoSEQ multiplex PCR; the TCRdb copy retains only in-frame clones and omits some. The table lists millions of clones, about 95% of them singletons. The specimen sequenced was naive CD8+ T cells sorted from blood. The receptor source for this set is a man between 18 and 35 years old in good health.

This clone was observed a handful of times. V and J are TRBV2 and TRBJ2-3, with D unresolved. Germline CDR1 reads SNHLY; CDR2 reads FYNNEI. The CDR3 has 12 amino acids. V was trimmed by 0 bases and J by 4 bases, leaving 2 bases between them. DNA for the CDR3: TGTGCCAGCAGTGAAGCGCCAGATACGCAGTATTTT. Its translation: CASSEAPDTQYF.

V and J are TRBV18 and TRBJ2-6; 10 nucleotides agree with TRBD1. Germline V gene sequence: CDR1 KGHSH, CDR2 LQKENI. J was trimmed by 0 bases and V by 5 bases; bases with no gene match: 13. This CDR3 has 20 amino acids. CDR3 DNA: TGTGCCAGCTCATTCGGGACAGGGGCGAATCGGGGCTCTGGGGCCAACGTCCTGACTTTC. Its translation is CASSFGTGANRGSGANVLTF.

Here the CDR3 DNA reads TGTGCCAGCACCCCCACGGGGACCGTGTGGGGTTCACCCCTCCACTTT. Encoded protein: CASTPTGTVWGSPLHF. The chain uses TRBV5-5 and TRBJ1-6; the D gene is possibly TRBD1 (5 bases). Germline V gives CDR1 SGHKS, CDR2 YYEKEE (reference sequence). Between the trimmed V and J ends, which lost 6 bases and 9 bases, there was a span of 22 bases. The CDR3 totals 16 residues.

The genes are TRBV9 and TRBJ2-1, with TRBD2 matching 8 bases. Per germline, CDR1 SGDLS and CDR2 YYNGEE. The CDR3 is 15 amino acids. J was trimmed by 10 bases and V by 6 bases; bases with no gene match: 15. The CDR3, as DNA: TGTGCCAGCACCCACAATAGCGGGACCGGGGGAGAGCAGTTCTTC. Its protein is CASTHNSGTGGEQFF.

The chain combines TRBV2 with TRBJ1-5; D is ambiguous. CDR1 is SNHLY, CDR2 FYNNEI, per germline. Trimming cost V 6 bases and J 5 bases, with 14 bases left between them. The CDR3 is 14 residues long. CDR3 amino acids: CASSGMAEYQPQHF. CDR3 nucleotides: TGTGCCAGCAGCGGCATGGCGGAGTATCAGCCCCAGCATTTT.

The chain couples TRBV9 to TRBJ2-1, with D possibly being TRBD2 (6 bases). Germline CDR1 is SGDLS and CDR2 is YYNGEE. The CDR3 runs 15 residues. Trimming stripped 3 bases from V and 0 bases from J, with 10 bases between. DNA of the CDR3: TGTGCCAGCAGCGGGAGGGCGAGCTCCTACAATGAGCAGTTCTTC. Its translation: CASSGRASSYNEQFF. Combining the CDR3 with reference TRBV9 and TRBJ2-1 gives the whole variable domain DSGVTQTPKHLITATGQRVTLRCSPRSGDLSVYWYQQSLDQGLQFLIQYYNGEERAKGNILERFSAQQFPDLHSELNLSSLELGDSALYFCASSGRASSYNEQFFGPGTRLTVL.

The chain joins TRBV15 to TRBJ1-6; D unclear. The CDR3 runs to 16 residues. V lost 0 bases and J 2 bases, leaving 8 bases between the germline ends. Germline V lookup: CDR1 LNHNV, CDR2 YYDKDF (reference sequence). CDR3 in amino acids: CATSRERVAYNSPLHF. The DNA for the CDR3 is TGTGCCACCAGCAGAGAAAGGGTGGCCTATAATTCACCCCTCCACTTT.

The chain links TRBV5-1 to TRBJ2-1, with TRBD1 matching over 8 bases. CDR1 is SGHRS, CDR2 YFSETQ, per germline. The CDR3 length is 16 residues. V dropped 6 bases and J dropped 3; count of bases not matched to a gene: 11. The CDR3 is CASTSSTGANYNEQFF. The CDR3 DNA follows: TGCGCCAGCACATCCTCGACAGGGGCGAACTACAATGAGCAGTTCTTC.

The chain recombines TRBV27 with TRBJ1-6; D remains ambiguous. From germline, CDR1 is MNHEY and CDR2 SMNVEV (reference sequence). Between the trimmed V and J ends, which lost 2 bases and 6 bases, there was a span of 11 bases. CDR3 length equals 15 residues. CDR3 nucleotides: TGTGCCAGCAGTTTAGGAGCAGGAGCTAATTCACCCCTCCACTTT. Translated: CASSLGAGANSPLHF.

The chain uses TRBV27 and TRBJ1-5; D call uncertain. Germline V gene data show CDR1 as MNHEY and CDR2 as SMNVEV (reference sequence). The CDR3 is 16 amino acids. V was cut by 5 bases and J by 4 bases, with 18 bases left in between. CDR3 in DNA: TGTGCCAGCAGTGCCTCCCAAGGTGAGGAGAATCAGCCCCAGCATTTT. This translates into CASSASQGEENQPQHF.

Concerning this clone: Other nucleotide sequences in the sample specify the same CDR3. The chain links TRBV9 to TRBJ2-1; TRBD1 is a possible D gene (6 bases). With 0 bases removed from V and 6 bases from J, the gap between germline ends came to 13 bases. The CDR3 length is 15 residues. Per the germline V gene, CDR1 is SGDLS and CDR2 is YYNGEE. The CDR3 DNA reads as TGTGCCAGCAGCGTAGCAGGGGCTGTTGGCAATGAGCAGTTCTTC. Translated, it gives CASSVAGAVGNEQFF.

This CDR3 is CASSRDKFYEQYF. The CDR3, as DNA: TGTGCCAGCAGTAGGGACAAATTCTACGAGCAGTACTTC. The chain links TRBV27 to TRBJ2-7, with D tentatively TRBD1 (6 bases). Trimming removed 5 bases at V and 3 bases at J, with 11 bases between. The CDR3 runs to 13 residues. Germline V gene sequence: CDR1 MNHEY, CDR2 SMNVEV (reference sequence).

Concerning this clone: Different DNA sequences within this sample yield the same CDR3. V is TRBV5-6 and J is TRBJ1-5, with unresolved D. From germline, CDR1 is SGHDT and CDR2 YYEEEE. This CDR3 has 14 residues. Trimming removed 1 base from V and 1 base from J, with 6 bases in between. The CDR3 protein is CASSLRGSNQPQHF. As DNA, the CDR3 is TGTGCCAGCAGCTTGCGCGGGAGCAATCAGCCCCAGCATTTT.

V usage is TRBV30 and J usage is TRBJ1-1; D unclear. This CDR3 has 13 residues. Germline CDR1 reads GTSNPN; CDR2 reads SVGIG (reference sequence). V lost 4 bases, J lost 1 base, and 10 bases lay in between. The CDR3 spells CAWKPVWNTEAFF. CDR3 sequence (DNA): TGTGCCTGGAAACCGGTCTGGAACACTGAAGCTTTCTTT. Full variable domain (outside the CDR3, taken from reference TRBV30 and TRBJ1-1): SQTIHQWPATLVQPVGSPLSLECTVEGTSNPNLYWYRQAAGRGLQLLFYSVGIGQISSEVPQNLSASRPQDRQFILSSKKLLLSDSGFYLCAWKPVWNTEAFFGQGTRLTVV.

The V and J genes are TRBV11-2 and TRBJ1-5; D possibly corresponds to TRBD1 (5 bases). The germline gives CDR1 SGHAT, CDR2 FQNNGV. This CDR3 is 14 amino acids long. V was cut by 1 base and J by 6 bases, with 10 bases left in between. In DNA, the CDR3 is TGTGCCAGCAGCTTAGGCAGCGGGGGTCAGCCCCAGCATTTT. The encoded protein is CASSLGSGGQPQHF.

The chain links TRBV15 to TRBJ2-1; D may be TRBD1 or TRBD2 (5 bases each). This CDR3 contains 18 residues. V lost 0 bases and J 0 bases, leaving 15 bases between the germline ends. The germline gives CDR1 LNHNV, CDR2 YYDKDF (reference sequence). The DNA for the CDR3 is TGTGCCACCAGCAGAGAGAGGGGTAGGGTCAGCTCCTACAATGAGCAGTTCTTC. This sequence encodes CATSRERGRVSSYNEQFF.

The chain links TRBV7-2 to TRBJ2-7; 9 positions agree with TRBD2. V dropped 3 bases and J dropped 6; count of bases not matched to a gene: 9. Per the germline V gene, CDR1 is SGHTA and CDR2 is FQGNSA. CDR3 length: 15 residues. CDR3 residues: CASSFPQLAGSEQYF. The CDR3 region has the DNA TGTGCCAGCAGCTTTCCCCAGCTAGCGGGATCCGAGCAGTACTTC.